This TCR beta chain comes out of a study of T cell changes during pregnancy in multiple sclerosis (dated by TCRdb to the late 2010s). Looking at the study overall: The study examined how the T cell repertoire changed over the course of pregnancy in women with multiple sclerosis.

Library preparation was by the immunoSEQ multiplex PCR assay. TCRdb's version of the immuneACCESS table is confined to in-frame rearrangements and falls short of the full clone set. An unresolved V gene accounts for under half of the shortfall where checked; the remainder is of unknown origin. This sample lists 12,000 or so clones; roughly 80% were detected once. Of the sample, about 10% falls within the top ten clones. About this clone itself: Its antigen remains undetermined. There are no base qualities to consult, and no much larger clone falls within one base.

The sample was CD8+ T cells from peripheral blood mononuclear cells, taken after pregnancy. This clonotype was obtained from a female donor in good health, enrolled as a control in a pregnancy study.

The nucleotides are TGCGCCAGCAGCCAAGGAAGAGATATGAACACTGAAGCTTTCTTT. This translates into CASSQGRDMNTEAFF. The chain uses TRBV4-1 and TRBJ1-1; there is no confident call for the D gene. A distance of 9 bases separates the germline ends of V and J, which lose 1 base and 0 bases respectively. Spanning cysteine to phenylalanine, the CDR3 consists of 15 amino acids. The kept DNA is CDR3 alone, 45 bases in frame from the first base. The CDR1 and CDR2 encoded by the germline V gene are MGHRA and YSYEKL.